Included here is one T cell receptor beta chain sequence, with context. What it binds is not known. The record originates from a study of blood T cells in healthy people across ages. Germline V gives CDR1 SNHLY, CDR2 FYNNEI. The CDR3 spans 12 residues. The ends were cut back, 6 bases at V and 6 bases at J, with 11 bases in the middle. Overall study findings and caveats: Naive CD4+ cells and diversity were both higher in long-lived donors than in aged donors. The study lacked donor CMV status, which possibly confounded expanded clonotype changes.

Primed by a sample-barcoded 5' primer and a J-beta primer mix, a second PCR proceeded for roughly 7 to 12 cycles. One entry per CDR3 protein results from TCRdb running MiXCR on the 5' RACE reads. The sample includes about 730,000 distinct CDR3 sequences, approximately 43% seen only once; the top ten take around a fifth. Sequencing used blood. The receptor was isolated from a woman aged 55-70 years in good health. The chain has TRBV2 and TRBJ1-2; weak D call: TRBD1 (6 bases). CDR3 sequence: CASSGGDNGYTF. CDR3 bases: TGTGCCAGCAGCGGGGGGGACAATGGCTACACCTTC.